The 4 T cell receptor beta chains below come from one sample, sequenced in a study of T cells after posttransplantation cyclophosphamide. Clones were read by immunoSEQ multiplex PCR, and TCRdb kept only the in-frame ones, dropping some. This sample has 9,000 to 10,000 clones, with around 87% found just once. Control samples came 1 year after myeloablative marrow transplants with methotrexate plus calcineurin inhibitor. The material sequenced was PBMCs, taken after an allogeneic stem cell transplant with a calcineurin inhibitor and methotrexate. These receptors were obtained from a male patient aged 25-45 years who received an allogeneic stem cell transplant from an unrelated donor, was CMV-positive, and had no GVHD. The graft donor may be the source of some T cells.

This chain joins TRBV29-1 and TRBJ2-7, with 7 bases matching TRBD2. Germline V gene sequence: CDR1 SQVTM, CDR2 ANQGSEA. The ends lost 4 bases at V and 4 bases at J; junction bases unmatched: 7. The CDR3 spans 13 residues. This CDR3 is CSVATSSPYEQYF. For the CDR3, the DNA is TGCAGCGTTGCGACTAGCAGTCCATACGAGCAGTACTTC.

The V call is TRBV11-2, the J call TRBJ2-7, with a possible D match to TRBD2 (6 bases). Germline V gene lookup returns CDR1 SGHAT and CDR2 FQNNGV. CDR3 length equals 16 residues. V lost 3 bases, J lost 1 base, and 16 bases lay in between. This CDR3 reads CASSLGSGAGSYEQYV. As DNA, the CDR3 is TGTGCCAGCAGCTTGGGGTCCGGGGCGGGGTCCTACGAGCAGTACGTC.

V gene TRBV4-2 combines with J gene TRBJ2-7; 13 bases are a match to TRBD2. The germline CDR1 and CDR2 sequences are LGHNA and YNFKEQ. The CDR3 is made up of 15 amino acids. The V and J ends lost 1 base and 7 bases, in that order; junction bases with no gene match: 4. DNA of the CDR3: TGTGCCAGCAGCCAAGTAGGGGGACTAGCGGGAGAGCAGTACTTC. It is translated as CASSQVGGLAGEQYF.

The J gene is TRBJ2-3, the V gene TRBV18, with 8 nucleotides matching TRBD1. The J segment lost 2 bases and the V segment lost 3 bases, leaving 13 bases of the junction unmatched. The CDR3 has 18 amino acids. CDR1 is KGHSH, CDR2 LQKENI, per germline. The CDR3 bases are TGTGCCAGCTCACCGCCACCCCCGGACAGGGTACCCACAGATACGCAGTATTTT. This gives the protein CASSPPPPDRVPTDTQYF.